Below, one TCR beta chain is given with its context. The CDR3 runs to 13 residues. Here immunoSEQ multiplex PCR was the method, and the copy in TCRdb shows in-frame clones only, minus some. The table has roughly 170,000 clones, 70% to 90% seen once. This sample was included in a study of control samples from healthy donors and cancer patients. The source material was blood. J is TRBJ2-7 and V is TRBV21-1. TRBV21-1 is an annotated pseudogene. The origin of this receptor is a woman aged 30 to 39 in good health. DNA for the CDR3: TGTGCCAGCAGCAAGCCCATGGACTACGAGCAGTACGTC. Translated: CASSKPMDYEQYV.